This T cell receptor (beta chain) is drawn from a study of T cell responses to AZD1222 COVID-19 vaccine (TCRdb year 2021). Background for the entire study: TCR sequencing covered over 230 trial participants: about 210 given two doses of AZD1222 and 26 given two doses of MenACWY control vaccine. Trial participants were enrolled by age into 18-55, 56-69 and 70-plus year subgroups, with approximately 150, 30 and 60 TCR-sequenced participants respectively. Study-wide findings and limitations: Conclusions about previously exposed vaccinees are limited because only a handful of AZD1222 recipients were SARS-CoV-2 seropositive at baseline. A significant rise in spike-specific TCR breadth and depth was observed after two AZD1222 doses relative to day 0 and relative to MenACWY recipients. In the small 56-69-year group, the increase in depth fell short of significance, most likely because of low power. Participants were mostly white British, with more females than males. The authors suggested clonal diversity may have been underestimated. The whole spike protein was spanned by vaccine-associated CD4 TCRs, and dominant responses were seen in regions 160-218 and 743-854. Reportedly, almost half of the unique spike-specific TCRs recognized epitopes lying outside the regions that are mutated in the B.1.351 and B.1.1.7 variants. No day 14 peak-response samples were available, so repertoires were characterized only after the peak T cell response.

The CDR3 regions of human TCRbeta chains were subjected to immunosequencing. Turning to the authors' computational methods: TCRs in the repertoires were compared against a reference library of SARS-CoV-2-specific TCRs that had been generated with the MIRA antigen-specificity platform. Breadth was defined as the fraction of unique TCRs that were SARS-CoV-2-associated, and depth was defined as the fraction of total T cells that were SARS-CoV-2-associated. Using the MIRA data, each spike-specific TCR was assigned both to the spike region to which the TCR was reactive and to a CD4 or CD8 class. Log10-transformed breadth and depth values were compared by one-way ANOVA with Sidak's multiple comparisons tests. TCRdb stores this immuneACCESS table with in-frame sequences only. Part of the clones is absent; in the studies checked, under half of the shortfall reflects unresolved V genes, and no reason is known for the rest. V and J calls and clone size come straight from that table; D and trimming were deduced from the DNA. The sample has approximately 300,000 clones on record, around 93% of them singletons. Around 0.58% of the sample is held by the ten biggest clonotypes.

The CDR3 spans 12 residues, from the cysteine through the phenylalanine. Only the CDR3 DNA stays, 36 bases, in frame from base 1. Between the V and J ends, shortened by 6 bases and 5 bases respectively, the junction contains 11 bases. CDR1 and CDR2, per the germline V gene, are SQVTM and ANQGSEA. In light of the paper, this sample's time point label describes: about 28 days (+/-7) after the second vaccine dose. AZD1222 recipients whose second dose came at about 4 weeks and those whose second dose came at about 12 weeks were combined into one group, since spike-specific TCR depth and breadth did not differ between the two schedules. Samples from vaccinated people were obtained from the UK trials COV001 and COV002, which included a single-blind randomized controlled phase 2/3 trial of AZD1222 (ChAdOx1 nCoV-19) in healthy adults. For TCRbeta chain sequencing, PBMC samples from trial participants were taken at day 0 and at day 28 after the second dose.

In the case of this clone: What antigen it recognizes has not been identified. The record has no base qualities; no much larger clone is one base away.

This clonotype originated in an adult who received the AZD1222 COVID-19 vaccine. The rearrangement joined TRBV29-1 to TRBJ2-1; a weak D assignment points to TRBD2 (6 bases agree). The material sequenced was peripheral blood, taken 28 days after the second AZD1222 dose. The sequenced DNA: TGCAGCGTAAGGGGACTTCACAATGAGCAGTTCTTC. This sequence encodes CSVRGLHNEQFF.